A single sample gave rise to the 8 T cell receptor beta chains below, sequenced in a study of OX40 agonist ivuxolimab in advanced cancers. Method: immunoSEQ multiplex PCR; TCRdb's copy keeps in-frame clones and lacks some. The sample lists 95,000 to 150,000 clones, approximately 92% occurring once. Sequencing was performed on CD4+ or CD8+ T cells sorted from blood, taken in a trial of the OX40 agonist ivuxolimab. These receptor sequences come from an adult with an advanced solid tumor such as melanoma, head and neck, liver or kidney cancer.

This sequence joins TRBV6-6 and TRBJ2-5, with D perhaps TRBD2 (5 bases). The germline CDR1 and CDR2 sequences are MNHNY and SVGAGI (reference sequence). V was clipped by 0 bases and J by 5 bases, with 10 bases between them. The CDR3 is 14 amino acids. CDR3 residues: CASSYSSPGETQYF. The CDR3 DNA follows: TGTGCCAGCAGTTACTCTTCCCCGGGGGAGACCCAGTACTTC.

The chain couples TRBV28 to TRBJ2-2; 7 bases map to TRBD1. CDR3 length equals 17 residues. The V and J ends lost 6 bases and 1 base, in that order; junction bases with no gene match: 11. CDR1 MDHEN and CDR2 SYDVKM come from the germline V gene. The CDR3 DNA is TGTGCCAGCAGCATTTTAGGACAGGCTCAGAACACCGGGGAGCTGTTTTTT. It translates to CASSILGQAQNTGELFF.

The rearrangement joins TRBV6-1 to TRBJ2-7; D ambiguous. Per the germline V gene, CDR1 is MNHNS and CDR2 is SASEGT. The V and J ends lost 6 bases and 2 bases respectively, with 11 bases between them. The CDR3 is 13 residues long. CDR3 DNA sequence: TGTGCCAGCAGCAGTTCACTCACCTACGAGCAGTACTTC. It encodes CASSSSLTYEQYF.

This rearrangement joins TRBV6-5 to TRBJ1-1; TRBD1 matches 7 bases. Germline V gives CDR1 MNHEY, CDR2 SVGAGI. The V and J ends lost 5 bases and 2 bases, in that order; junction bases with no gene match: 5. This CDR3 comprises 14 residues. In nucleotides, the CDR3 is TGTGCCAGCAGTAACCCAGGGGGAAACACTGAAGCTTTCTTT. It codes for CASSNPGGNTEAFF.

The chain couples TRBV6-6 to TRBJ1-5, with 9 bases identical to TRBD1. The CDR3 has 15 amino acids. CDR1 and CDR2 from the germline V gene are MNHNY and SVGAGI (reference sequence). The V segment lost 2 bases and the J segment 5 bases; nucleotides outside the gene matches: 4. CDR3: CASSYPTGGDQPQHF. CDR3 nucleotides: TGTGCCAGCAGTTACCCCACAGGGGGCGATCAGCCCCAGCATTTT.

CDR3: CASSFAGGSTDTQYF. The DNA of the CDR3 is TGTGCCAGCAGCTTCGCGGGGGGAAGCACAGATACGCAGTATTTT. V gene TRBV5-6 combines with J gene TRBJ2-3, with TRBD2 identical over 8 bases. Germline-derived CDR1 and CDR2 are SGHDT and YYEEEE. The CDR3 covers 15 residues. V was clipped by 2 bases and J by 0 bases; unmatched bases: 2.

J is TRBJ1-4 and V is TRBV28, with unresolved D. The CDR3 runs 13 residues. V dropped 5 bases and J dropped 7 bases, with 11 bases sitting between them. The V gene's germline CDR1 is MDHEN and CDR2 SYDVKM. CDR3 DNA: TGTGCCAGCAGTCCGACGGACCGTGAAAAACTGTTTTTT. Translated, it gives CASSPTDREKLFF.

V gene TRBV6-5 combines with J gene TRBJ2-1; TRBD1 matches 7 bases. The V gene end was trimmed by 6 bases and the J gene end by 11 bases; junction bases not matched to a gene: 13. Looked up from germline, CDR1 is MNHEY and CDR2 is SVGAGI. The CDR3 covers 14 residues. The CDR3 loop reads CASSPRRQGRKQFF. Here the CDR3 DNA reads TGTGCCAGCAGCCCCAGGAGACAGGGAAGGAAGCAGTTCTTC.